These 5 T cell receptor beta chains originate from one sample sequenced in a study of shared clonotypes between healthy human individuals. Produced via immunoSEQ multiplex PCR; TCRdb's table is partial and in-frame only. The sample yields around 2.5 million clones, approximately 93% seen once. Material: naive CD4+ T cells from PBMCs. This sample's subset: CD45RA+ positively selected. These receptors all come from a man between 18 and 35 years old in good health. Some clones in this sample may be carry-over from other donors' samples.

The chain is built from TRBV7-2 and TRBJ2-6, with 8 nucleotides matching TRBD1. Per the germline V gene, CDR1 is SGHTA and CDR2 is FQGNSA. After removal of 5 bases from V and 0 bases from J, the junction contained 6 bases not matched to a gene. The CDR3 sequence is 17 residues long. The DNA for the CDR3 is TGTGCCAGCAGCCCGTCAACAGGGGGCTCTGGGGCCAACGTCCTGACTTTC. Its protein product is CASSPSTGGSGANVLTF.

This clone was recorded once. The gene calls are TRBV6-5 and TRBJ1-5; D unclear. Per germline, CDR1 MNHEY and CDR2 SVGAGI. Trimming pared 5 bases from V and 0 bases from J, leaving 8 bases between. The CDR3 loop spans 14 amino acids. The DNA of the CDR3 is TGTGCCAGCAGTCCGTTAGATAGCAATCAGCCCCAGCATTTT. It encodes CASSPLDSNQPQHF.

The J gene is TRBJ2-2, the V gene TRBV7-2; D gene uncertain. Germline assignment: CDR1 SGHTA and CDR2 FQGNSA. Trimming shortened V by 4 bases and J by 4 bases, and 7 bases separated the two germline ends. The CDR3 runs 13 residues. The CDR3 DNA follows: TGTGCCAGCAGCTGGGAACGCACCGGGGAGCTGTTTTTT. Translated, it gives CASSWERTGELFF.

This clone is a singleton in its sample. The DNA for the CDR3 is TGCGCCAGCAGTCAATTGCCAGGACTAAGCAATCAGCCCCAGCATTTT. It yields the protein CASSQLPGLSNQPQHF. The genes are TRBV23-1 and TRBJ1-5; D remains unclear. TRBV23-1 is an open reading frame, and its role is uncertain. This CDR3 region has 16 residues. Trimming shortened V by 1 base and J by 1 base, and 11 bases separated the two germline ends.

The chain is built from TRBV5-4 and TRBJ1-5, with TRBD1 as a possible D gene (6 bases). The CDR3 covers 15 residues. Germline assignment: CDR1 SGHNT and CDR2 YYREEE (reference sequence). V lost 4 bases and J 2 bases, leaving 13 bases between the germline ends. The CDR3 reads CASSEGGGGNQPQHF. CDR3 DNA: TGTGCCAGCAGCGAGGGGGGGGGTGGCAATCAGCCCCAGCATTTT.